This TCR beta chain came from a study of regulatory T cells in long-lasting Graves disease. Study-level points and caveats: When disease was persistent, TRBV28, TRBJ1-2 and TRBJ2-5 were the favored segments.

The CDR3 runs to 13 residues. Germline CDR1 KGHSH, CDR2 LQKENI. The V end lost 3 bases, the J end lost 2 bases, and 7 bases lay between the germline ends. Time point: newly diagnosed GD, antithyroid drugs for less than 3 months. Preparation of the TCR library used RNA extracted from PBMCs. Arm-PCR of CDR3 regions and iRepertoire HTBI primers were used to build TCR beta libraries. TCRdb processed the multiplex PCR reads anew with MiXCR; each CDR3 protein has one entry. The sample consists of about 400,000 distinct CDR3 sequences, 15% of them appearing once. There are many counts of this clonotype. The target antigen is unknown. The data also belong to a second study, concerning T cells in Graves' hyperthyroidism and ophthalmopathy. That paper adds: Hyperthyroidism patients were newly diagnosed, had disease duration under 2 months, and were aged 18 to 65 years. HTBI primers were used for first-round RT-PCR of the TCR CDR3. Blood held most thyroid clonotypes expanded above 0.001 frequency.

The source was peripheral blood mononuclear cells (PBMCs), collected at new diagnosis, from a patient treated with antithyroid drugs. The TCR originated in a woman between 35 and 50 years old with Graves disease. This chain links TRBV18 with TRBJ2-5, with D uncertain. The CDR3, as DNA: TGTGCCAGCTCACCGGCTACTCAAGAGACCCAGTACTTC. Amino acids: CASSPATQETQYF.